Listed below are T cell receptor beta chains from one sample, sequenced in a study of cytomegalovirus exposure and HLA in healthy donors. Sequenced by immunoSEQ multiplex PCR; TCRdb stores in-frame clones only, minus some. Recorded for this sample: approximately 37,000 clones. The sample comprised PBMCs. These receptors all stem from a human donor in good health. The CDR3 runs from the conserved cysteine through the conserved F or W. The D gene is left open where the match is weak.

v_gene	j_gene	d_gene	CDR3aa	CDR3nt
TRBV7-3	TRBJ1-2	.	CASSPGTPHGYTF	TGTGCCAGCAGCCCAGGGACTCCTCATGGCTACACCTTC
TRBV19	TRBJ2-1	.	CASSSLTDNNEQFF	TGTGCCAGTAGTTCCTTGACAGATAACAATGAGCAGTTCTTC
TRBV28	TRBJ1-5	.	CASSLGEREVKPQHF	TGTGCCAGCAGTTTAGGGGAAAGGGAGGTAAAGCCCCAGCATTTT
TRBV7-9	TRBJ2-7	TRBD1	CASSLYRGDEQYF	TGTGCCAGCAGCTTATACAGGGGCGACGAGCAGTACTTC
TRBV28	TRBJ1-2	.	CASSLVAGGYGYTF	TGTGCCAGCAGTTTGGTGGCCGGCGGGTATGGCTACACCTTC
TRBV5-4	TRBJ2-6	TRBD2	CASSAGGAGRSGANVLTF	TGTGCCAGCAGCGCCGGGGGAGCGGGGCGCTCTGGGGCCAACGTCCTGACTTTC
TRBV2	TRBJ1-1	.	CASSEAGVNTEAFF	TGTGCCAGCAGTGAAGCAGGGGTGAACACTGAAGCTTTCTTT
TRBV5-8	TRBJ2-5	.	CASTVLGAYQETQYF	TGTGCCAGCACCGTGTTGGGGGCGTACCAAGAGACCCAGTACTTC
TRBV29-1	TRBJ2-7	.	CSVQRLEGIVYEQYF	TGCAGCGTTCAAAGGTTGGAGGGGATAGTCTACGAGCAGTACTTC
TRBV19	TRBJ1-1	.	CASSVGGAIPEAFF	TGTGCCAGTAGTGTGGGGGGGGCAATCCCTGAAGCTTTCTTT
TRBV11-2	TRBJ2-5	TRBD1	CASSTDRETQYF	TGTGCCAGCAGCACGGACAGGGAGACCCAGTACTTC
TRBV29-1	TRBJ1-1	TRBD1	CTHNRGLSTEAFF	TGCACCCATAACAGGGGGCTGAGCACTGAAGCTTTCTTT
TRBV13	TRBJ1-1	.	CASSGDGAPEAFF	TGTGCCAGCAGCGGAGACGGCGCTCCTGAAGCTTTCTTT
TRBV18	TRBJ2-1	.	CAGAWGGASDNEQFF	TGTGCCGGTGCCTGGGGCGGGGCTTCCGACAATGAGCAGTTCTTC
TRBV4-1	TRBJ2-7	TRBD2	CASSQGVVGAGASYEQYF	TGCGCCAGCAGCCAAGGTGTAGTCGGAGCGGGGGCTTCCTACGAGCAGTACTTC
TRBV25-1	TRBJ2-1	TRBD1	CASSDVRAGGIGNEQFF	TGTGCCAGCAGTGACGTGCGGGCAGGGGGCATCGGCAATGAGCAGTTCTTC
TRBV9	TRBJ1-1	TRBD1	CASREGTGQAFF	TGTGCCAGCAGAGAGGGGACAGGGCAAGCTTTCTTT
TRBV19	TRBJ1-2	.	CASSTIRDIHGYTF	TGTGCCAGTAGTACAATCCGGGACATCCATGGCTACACCTTC
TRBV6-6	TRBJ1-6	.	CASSYLGSSPLHF	TGTGCCAGCAGTTACTTGGGGAGTTCACCCCTACACTTT
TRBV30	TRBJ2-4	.	CAWSVGRTALAKNIQYF	TGTGCCTGGAGTGTAGGACGGACAGCCCTAGCCAAAAACATTCAGTACTTC
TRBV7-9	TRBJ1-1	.	CASSLETPNTEAFF	TGTGCCAGCAGCTTAGAGACACCTAACACTGAAGCTTTCTTT
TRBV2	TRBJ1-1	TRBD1	CASSSTGDMTEAFF	TGTGCCAGCAGTTCCACAGGGGATATGACTGAAGCTTTCTTT
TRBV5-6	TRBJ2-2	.	CASSQVFPGELFF	TGTGCCAGCAGCCAGGTTTTTCCCGGGGAGCTGTTTTTT
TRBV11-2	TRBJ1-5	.	CASSLGTANQPQHF	TGTGCCAGCAGCTTAGGGACAGCCAATCAGCCCCAGCATTTT
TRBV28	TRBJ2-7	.	CASSPNRWTDVSYEQYF	TGTGCCAGCAGCCCCAACCGGTGGACAGACGTATCCTACGAGCAGTACTTC
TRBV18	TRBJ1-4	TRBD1	CASSQGQGKEKLFF	TGTGCCAGCTCTCAAGGACAGGGGAAGGAAAAACTGTTTTTT
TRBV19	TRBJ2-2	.	CASSRPGSSNTGELFF	TGTGCCAGTTCCCGCCCCGGGAGTTCGAACACCGGGGAGCTGTTTTTT
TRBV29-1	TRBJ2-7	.	CSVEATDSYEQYF	TGCAGCGTTGAGGCTACAGATTCCTACGAGCAGTACTTC
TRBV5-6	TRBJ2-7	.	CASSSTFTYEQYF	TGTGCCAGCAGCTCCACTTTTACCTACGAGCAGTACTTC
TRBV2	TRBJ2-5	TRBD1	CASSGDRAKTQYF	TGTGCCAGCAGTGGGGACAGGGCTAAGACCCAGTACTTC